This T cell receptor beta chain was identified during a study of blood T cell repertoires in COVID-19. About the research overall: There were acute and convalescent COVID-19 samples, and they came from the United States, Italy and Spain.

V lost 6 bases to trimming and J lost 4 bases, with 8 bases between them. The CDR3 contains 12 residues. How the authors handled the data: Counts of nucleated cells, estimated from reference gene primer amplification, were obtained. Some clones are missing from TCRdb's copy, which holds only in-frame ones; the method was immunoSEQ multiplex PCR. That table supplies the V and J calls and clone size; D and trimming were determined from the DNA. The table has more than 85,000 clones, around 85% seen once. Recovered participants had two consecutive negative NP/OP PCR tests, healthcare professional clearance, or symptom resolution.

The chain employs TRBV12-3 or TRBV12-4 and TRBJ2-3; D not certain. The sequence derives from a woman between 45 and 65 years old who had recovered from COVID-19. Input material: PBMCs or T cells enriched from blood (not recorded which). CDR3 coding DNA: TGTGCCAGCAGCACCCAGGCAGATACGCAGTATTTT. This codes for CASSTQADTQYF.